These T cell receptor beta chains were read from a single sample in a study of cytomegalovirus exposure and HLA in healthy donors. TCRdb keeps only in-frame clones here, not all; method: immunoSEQ multiplex PCR. The repertoire holds about 150,000 clones, with around three quarters as singletons. The sequenced material came from PBMCs. The source of these receptors is a man aged 35-49 years in good health and CMV-seronegative. Each CDR3 is given with its conserved first and last residue. Fields, in order: J gene, V gene, CDR3 protein.

j_call: TRBJ2-1
v_call: TRBV5-1
cdr3_aa: CASSLTSGSYNEQFF

j_call: TRBJ2-1
v_call: TRBV10-2
cdr3_aa: CASSEEGLAANEQFF

j_call: TRBJ1-6
v_call: TRBV2
cdr3_aa: CASVDRTSYNSPLHF

j_call: TRBJ1-1
v_call: TRBV18
cdr3_aa: CASSPQGEAGTEAFF

j_call: TRBJ1-5
v_call: TRBV28
cdr3_aa: CASSLNRGQPQHF

j_call: TRBJ2-7
v_call: TRBV28
cdr3_aa: CASSLPTGPSYEQYF

j_call: TRBJ1-2
v_call: TRBV27
cdr3_aa: CASRGTATGYTF

j_call: TRBJ1-4
v_call: TRBV19
cdr3_aa: CASSTDRAINEKLFF

j_call: TRBJ2-1
v_call: TRBV30
cdr3_aa: CAWTSGRGGEQFF

j_call: TRBJ2-2
v_call: TRBV28
cdr3_aa: CATRGTGLTGELFF

j_call: TRBJ1-5
v_call: TRBV27
cdr3_aa: CASSYRGRNQPQHF

j_call: TRBJ2-3
v_call: TRBV2
cdr3_aa: CASTGADTQYF

j_call: TRBJ1-5
v_call: TRBV10-1
cdr3_aa: CASSGGSSNQPQHF

j_call: TRBJ2-1
v_call: TRBV6-5
cdr3_aa: CASVRGTSGSNEQFF

j_call: TRBJ1-4
v_call: TRBV28
cdr3_aa: CASSAPTRGLNEKLFF

j_call: TRBJ2-3
v_call: TRBV4-2
cdr3_aa: CASSPGDRGRTDTQYF

j_call: TRBJ2-7
v_call: TRBV9
cdr3_aa: CASSVGGLAHEQYF

j_call: TRBJ2-1
v_call: TRBV4-1
cdr3_aa: CASSQEAGMISGQFF

j_call: TRBJ2-1
v_call: TRBV11-2
cdr3_aa: CASSKAVGISYNEQFF

j_call: TRBJ1-5
v_call: TRBV28
cdr3_aa: CASSLLSGDPYHF